The subject of this entry is one T cell receptor beta chain. One end of the junction fails to match germline, which may point to a read error. TCRdb itself ran the reads through MiXCR, one entry per CDR3 protein. The sample records some 220,000 distinct CDR3 sequences, under 35% being singletons. The sample belongs to a study of kidney transplant recipient with SARS-CoV-2 infection. This CDR3 has 13 residues. The sequence derives from a young adult male patient who had COVID-19 and was a kidney transplant recipient. The graft donor may account for some of the T cells. V usage is TRBV12-3 or TRBV12-4 and J usage is TRBJ2-7; D perhaps matches TRBD2 (6 bases). The sequenced sample was a blood sample, obtained at baseline and on roughly day 120 from a kidney transplant recipient. The CDR3 here is CASSRGSTYGQYF. In DNA, the CDR3 is TGTGCCAGCAGTCGGGGGTCAACCTACGGGCAGTACTTC.